The 28 T cell receptor beta chains below all came from one sample that was sequenced in a study of OX40 agonist ivuxolimab in advanced cancers. The method was the immunoSEQ multiplex PCR assay. Not all clones reach the TCRdb copy of this immuneACCESS table, which keeps in-frame sequences only. Checked studies attribute under half of the gap to unresolved V genes and leave the rest unexplained. This sample is represented by about 26,000 clones; around four fifths of them were singletons. Less than 30% of the sample is taken by the ten largest. The specimen was CD4+ or CD8+ T cells sorted from blood, collected in a trial of the OX40 agonist ivuxolimab. The receptor set was obtained from an adult with an advanced solid tumor such as melanoma, head and neck, liver or kidney cancer.

The chain joins TRBV19 to TRBJ1-2; 9 bases match TRBD1. CDR1 and CDR2 from the germline V gene are LNHDA and SQIVND (reference sequence). Trimming cost V 7 bases and J 1 base; bases outside gene matches: 7. There are 15 residues in the CDR3. The CDR3, as DNA: TGTGCCAGTACCTCCTGGACAGGGGTTAACTATGGCTACACCTTC. Its translation: CASTSWTGVNYGYTF.

The V and J genes are TRBV7-9 and TRBJ2-1, with TRBD2 matching 7 bases. Trimming took 5 bases from V and 7 from J; bases not matched to a gene: 11. Germline values: CDR1 SEHNR, CDR2 FQNEAQ (reference sequence). This CDR3 is built from 15 residues. CDR3: CASSTRLAAWNEQFF. The DNA of the CDR3 is TGTGCCAGCAGCACCCGACTAGCCGCCTGGAATGAGCAGTTCTTC.

This rearrangement joins TRBV23-1 to TRBJ2-5; no definite D call. Being an ORF, TRBV23-1 has a function that is uncertain. The CDR3 has 17 residues. Trimming removed 0 bases at V and 2 bases at J, with 16 bases between. CDR3 residues: CASSQSNRSRLQETQYF. CDR3 nucleotides: TGCGCCAGCAGTCAATCAAATCGGTCGCGGCTACAAGAGACCCAGTACTTC.

The chain is built from TRBV4-3 and TRBJ2-3, with D uncertain. CDR1 is LGHNA, CDR2 YSLEER, per germline. The CDR3 sequence is 15 residues long. Trimming cost V 0 bases and J 1 base, with 8 bases left between them. CDR3 sequence reads: CASSQEAFRTDTQYF. The DNA for the CDR3 is TGCGCCAGCAGCCAAGAAGCCTTCCGCACAGATACGCAGTATTTT.

The J gene is TRBJ1-6, the V gene TRBV6-6, with D perhaps matching TRBD1 (6 bases). CDR1 MNHNY and CDR2 SVGAGI come from the germline V gene (reference sequence). This CDR3 has 14 amino acids. Between the trimmed V and J ends, which lost 6 bases and 8 bases, there was a span of 14 bases. The CDR3 region has the DNA TGTGCCAGCAGCCCCGGACAGAATTATTCACCCCTCCACTTT. It is translated as CASSPGQNYSPLHF.

This rearrangement joins TRBV11-3 to TRBJ2-7; the match to TRBD2 covers 13 bases. Germline V gene sequence: CDR1 SGHNT, CDR2 YENEEA. CDR3 length: 17 residues. V lost 5 bases, J lost 5 bases, and 12 bases stayed unmatched. The CDR3 loop is CASSQGLAGALVHEQYF. The DNA of the CDR3 is TGTGCCAGCAGCCAAGGACTAGCGGGAGCCCTCGTCCACGAGCAGTACTTC.

The V gene is TRBV11-3, the J gene TRBJ2-3, with no clear D. The CDR3 is 13 amino acids. Trimming shortened V by 5 bases and J by 2 bases, and 8 bases separated the two germline ends. From germline, CDR1 is SGHNT and CDR2 YENEEA. CDR3 DNA: TGTGCCAGCAGCCTCCAGCTCACAGATACGCAGTATTTT. Encoded protein: CASSLQLTDTQYF.

The CDR3 sequence is CASSSIGGNQPQHF. CDR3 nucleotides: TGTGCCAGCAGCTCTATAGGAGGCAATCAGCCCCAGCATTTT. The V call is TRBV5-6, the J call TRBJ1-5; D gene unclear. This CDR3 contains 14 residues. Germline V CDR1 and CDR2: SGHDT, YYEEEE. Trimming shortened V by 3 bases and J by 2 bases, and 9 bases separated the two germline ends.

The genes are TRBV7-2 and TRBJ2-2; 9 bases fit TRBD2. Germline CDR1 reads SGHTA; CDR2 reads FQGNSA. J was trimmed by 5 bases and V by 2 bases; bases with no gene match: 9. The CDR3 contains 17 residues. CDR3 amino acids: CASSLLVAGVYTGELFF. CDR3 in DNA: TGTGCCAGCAGCTTATTGGTAGCGGGAGTATATACCGGGGAGCTGTTTTTT.

V usage is TRBV6-4 and J usage is TRBJ2-3; the D gene is possibly TRBD1 (7 bases). Germline V gene data show CDR1 as MRHNA and CDR2 as SNTAGT. CDR3 length: 14 residues. V lost 3 bases to trimming and J lost 2 bases, with 9 bases between them. Written as DNA, the CDR3 is TGTGCCAGCAGTGAGGAGGGGGCCACAGATACGCAGTATTTT. Protein product: CASSEEGATDTQYF.

The rearrangement links TRBV5-1 to TRBJ2-5; 13 bases fit TRBD2. Per the germline V gene, CDR1 is SGHRS and CDR2 is YFSETQ. The CDR3 is 16 amino acids. Trimming at V came to 4 bases and at J to 3 bases, leaving 6 bases not matched to a gene. The CDR3 coding sequence is TGCGCCAGCAGCCTTACCGGGACTAGCGGGGAAGAGACCCAGTACTTC. It encodes CASSLTGTSGEETQYF.

The V and J genes are TRBV7-9 and TRBJ2-2; D remains unclear. CDR1 SEHNR and CDR2 FQNEAQ come from the germline V gene (reference sequence). CDR3 length: 13 amino acids. V was clipped by 2 bases and J by 6 bases, with 7 bases between them. The CDR3 DNA reads as TGTGCCAGCAGCTTATCCAGTCCCGGGGAGCTGTTTTTT. This codes for CASSLSSPGELFF.

The chain carries TRBV5-1 and TRBJ2-7; TRBD1 agrees at 9 bases. CDR3 size: 16 residues. The germline V gene has CDR1 SGHRS and CDR2 YFSETQ. V was clipped by 2 bases and J by 5 bases; unmatched bases: 11. The CDR3 DNA reads as TGCGCCAGCAGCTTAACCCCGGGACAGGGATGGGACGAGCAGTACTTC. Translation: CASSLTPGQGWDEQYF.

The chain uses TRBV13 and TRBJ2-1, with D maybe TRBD2 (5 bases). V was trimmed by 5 bases and J by 7 bases, leaving 15 bases between them. Per the germline V gene, CDR1 is PRHDT and CDR2 is FYEKMQ (reference sequence). The length of the CDR3 is 14 residues. The DNA of the CDR3 is TGTGCCAGCAGCCCACTCCGGGGTTTGAATGAGCAGTTCTTC. It translates to CASSPLRGLNEQFF. The entire variable domain, with the rest obtained from reference TRBV13 and TRBJ2-1, is as follows: AAGVIQSPRHLIKEKRETATLKCYPIPRHDTVYWYQQGPGQDPQFLISFYEKMQSDKGSIPDRFSAQQFSDYHSELNMSSLELGDSALYFCASSPLRGLNEQFFGPGTRLTVL.

V and J are TRBV6-1 and TRBJ1-2, with no clear D. Germline V CDR1 and CDR2: MNHNS, SASEGT. The V and J ends lost 7 bases and 5 bases respectively, with 23 bases between them. The CDR3 loop spans 16 amino acids. The CDR3, as DNA: TGTGCCAGCAATGACCTCCTCAGGAAGGTTCTGTATGGCTACACCTTC. Its translation: CASNDLLRKVLYGYTF.

This chain uses TRBV29-1 with TRBJ1-2, with 7 bases matching TRBD1. The length of the CDR3 is 15 residues. Unmatched junction bases numbered 11, after V lost 6 bases and J lost 1 base. The V gene's germline CDR1 is SQVTM and CDR2 ANQGSEA. CDR3 residues: CSVTARGQLNYGYTF. The CDR3 DNA reads TGCAGCGTAACTGCCCGGGGACAGCTTAACTATGGCTACACCTTC.

V is TRBV1 and J is TRBJ2-2; the table calls TRBD2, which could not be checked here. TRBV1 has pseudogene status. There are 18 residues in the CDR3. The CDR3 DNA is TGCACCAGCAGCCAGCCGGGACTAGCGGGAGGGACCACCGGGGAGCTGTTTTTT. It yields the protein CTSSQPGLAGGTTGELFF.

The chain recombines TRBV30 with TRBJ1-1; 8 bases are a match to TRBD1. Losses at the gene ends were 5 bases for V and 6 bases for J; bases not matched to a gene: 8. CDR3 length equals 13 residues. CDR1 and CDR2 from the germline V gene are GTSNPN and SVGIG (reference sequence). The DNA for the CDR3 is TGTGCCTGGTTGCAGGGGGCGTTTGCTGAAGCTTTCTTT. It specifies CAWLQGAFAEAFF.

Of note for this clone: Mismatch with germline at one junction end may stem from a read error. Other DNA sequences within the sample encode an identical CDR3. The CDR3 reads CASSDAGLRSDTQYF. The CDR3 DNA reads TGCGCCAGCAGTGACGCGGGATTAAGGTCAGATACGCAGTATTTT. The chain combines TRBV6-9 with TRBJ2-3, with D possibly TRBD2 on 6 matching bases. Germline V CDR1 and CDR2: MNHGY, SVAAGI. The CDR3 extends over 15 amino acids.

The rearrangement links TRBV29-1 to TRBJ2-5, with 8 bases lining up with TRBD2. There are 17 residues in the CDR3. The trim removed 4 bases at V and 4 bases at J, leaving 17 bases unmatched. Germline values: CDR1 SQVTM, CDR2 ANQGSEA. Here the CDR3 DNA reads TGCAGCGTTGGGAGGGCCGGTACTAGCGGCTGGGTAGAGACCCAGTACTTC. Protein product: CSVGRAGTSGWVETQYF. The whole variable domain, remainder taken from reference TRBV29-1 and TRBJ2-5, is SAVISQKPSRDICQRGTSLTIQCQVDSQVTMMFWYRQQPGQSLTLIATANQGSEATYESGFVIDKFPISRPNLTFSTLTVSNMSPEDSSIYLCSVGRAGTSGWVETQYFGPGTRLLVL.

The J gene is TRBJ2-1, the V gene TRBV29-1; TRBD1 matches at 9 bases. Germline lookup yields CDR1 SQVTM and CDR2 ANQGSEA. The CDR3 runs to 14 residues. V was clipped by 6 bases and J by 9 bases; unmatched bases: 12. The CDR3, as DNA: TGCAGCGTGGGGAGGGACAGGGTGGCGGCTGAGCAGTTCTTC. Translated: CSVGRDRVAAEQFF.

The CDR3, as DNA: TGTGCCACTCTGACCGGGACAGGGGGCTTCTATGGCTACACCTTC. Translating gives CATLTGTGGFYGYTF. The genes are TRBV19 and TRBJ1-2, with 12 positions matching TRBD1. CDR1 LNHDA and CDR2 SQIVND come from the germline V gene (reference sequence). The junction had 10 bases not matched to a gene; V was cut back by 10 bases and J by 4 bases. This CDR3 comprises 15 residues.

This clone was recorded a few times. J is TRBJ2-7 and V is TRBV7-8; 8 nucleotides align to TRBD1. This CDR3 spans 18 amino acids. The V and J ends lost 5 bases and 0 bases, in that order; junction bases with no gene match: 15. Germline CDR1 is SGHVS and CDR2 is FQNEAQ. The CDR3 here is CASSPGARGLGGSYEQYF. The CDR3 DNA sequence: TGTGCCAGCAGCCCAGGGGCCAGGGGGCTCGGTGGCTCCTACGAGCAGTACTTC.

This chain links TRBV10-1 with TRBJ2-7; either TRBD1 or TRBD2 may fit D (6 bases each). The length of the CDR3 is 15 residues. Germline V gives CDR1 WNHNN, CDR2 SYGVQD (reference sequence). The ends were cut back, 5 bases at V and 0 bases at J, with 14 bases in the middle. CDR3 protein: CASSQRTGASYEQYF. As DNA, the CDR3 is TGCGCCAGCAGTCAGAGGACGGGGGCCTCCTACGAGCAGTACTTC.

V is TRBV28 and J is TRBJ1-2, with D unclear. The CDR3 is 15 residues long. V was clipped by 3 bases and J by 5 bases, with 16 bases between them. Germline lookup yields CDR1 MDHEN and CDR2 SYDVKM. CDR3 nucleotides: TGTGCCAGCAGTTTTTGGAGTTCTGCCCTATATGGCTACACCTTC. It specifies CASSFWSSALYGYTF.

V is TRBV7-3 and J is TRBJ2-3; D ambiguous. Germline lookup yields CDR1 SGHTA and CDR2 FQGTGA. CDR3 length equals 13 residues. Trimming took off 5 bases at V and 5 bases at J, with 11 bases between the two ends. CDR3 nucleotide sequence: TGTGCCAGCAGCCTTGGGGTGCTAGATACGCAGTATTTT. Translation gives CASSLGVLDTQYF.

This chain connects TRBV9 to TRBJ1-5; weak D call: TRBD1 (6 bases). The CDR3 length is 15 residues. Germline assignment: CDR1 SGDLS and CDR2 YYNGEE. Trimming took 0 bases from V and 4 from J, leaving 11 bases between them. The CDR3 loop reads CASSVGGAQNQPQHF. As DNA, the CDR3 is TGTGCCAGCAGCGTAGGGGGGGCTCAGAATCAGCCCCAGCATTTT.

The CDR3 loop reads CASTRTGEETNEKLFF. CDR3 bases: TGCGCCAGCACCCGGACAGGGGAAGAAACTAATGAAAAACTGTTTTTT. The chain links TRBV5-1 to TRBJ1-4, with 9 bases matching TRBD1. This CDR3 region has 16 residues. Trimming at V came to 6 bases and at J to 1 base, leaving 7 bases not matched to a gene. Germline values: CDR1 SGHRS, CDR2 YFSETQ.